This T cell receptor (beta chain) was documented in a study of T-cell memory formation after mild COVID-19. About the study: For the most part, TCR clusters were specific to one donor. General study findings and limits: Of the contracting clones, CD4+ ones lay mainly in CM and EM, and CD8+ ones in EMRA. Memory sampled before infection contained some responding clones, suggesting cross-reactive memory joined.

Germline loops: CDR1 SEHNR, CDR2 FQNEAQ (reference sequence). The CDR3 is 15 amino acids. J lost 1 base, V lost 0 bases, and 0 bases had no gene match. TCRdb passed the 5' RACE reads through MiXCR, listing each CDR3 protein once. Of around 450,000 distinct CDR3 sequences in the sample, 24% were seen once. This clonotype was detected only a few times. The antigen remains unidentified. The TCR sequence derives from an adult woman who had mild COVID-19 (a few samples of this study predate the infection). Cell type and time point are not known. Sequences were obtained from PBMCs or a T cell subset sorted from them (not recorded which). The chain employs TRBV7-9 and TRBJ2-5, with 9 bases identical to TRBD1. This CDR3 reads CASSLAGQGQETQYF. CDR3 bases: TGTGCCAGCAGCTTAGCGGGACAGGGCCAAGAGACCCAGTACTTC.